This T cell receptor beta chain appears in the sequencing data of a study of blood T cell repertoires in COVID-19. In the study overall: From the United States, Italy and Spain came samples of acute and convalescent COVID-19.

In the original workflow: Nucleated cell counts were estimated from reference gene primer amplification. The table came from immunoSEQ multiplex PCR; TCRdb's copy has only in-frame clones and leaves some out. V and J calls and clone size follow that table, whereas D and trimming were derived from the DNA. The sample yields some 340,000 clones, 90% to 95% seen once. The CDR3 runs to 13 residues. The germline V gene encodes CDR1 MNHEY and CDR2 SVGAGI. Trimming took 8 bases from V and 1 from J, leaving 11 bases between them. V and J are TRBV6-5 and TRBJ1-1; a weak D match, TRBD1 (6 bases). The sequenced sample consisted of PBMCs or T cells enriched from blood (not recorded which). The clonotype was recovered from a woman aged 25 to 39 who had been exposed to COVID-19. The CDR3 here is CASAQGGNTEAFF. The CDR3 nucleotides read TGTGCCAGCGCACAGGGCGGGAACACTGAAGCTTTCTTT.